These 5 T cell receptor beta chains came from one sample sequenced in a study of T cells in Graves' hyperthyroidism and ophthalmopathy. Amplification yielded TCR beta CDR3 regions, with RNA transcripts as the source. TCR CDR3 regions were first amplified by RT-PCR with HTBI primers. TCRdb re-called the multiplex PCR reads through MiXCR, storing one row per CDR3 protein. The sample includes approximately 590,000 distinct CDR3 sequences, 46% seen only once; the top ten take roughly 8.2%. The sequencing sample was made of peripheral blood or thyroid tissue (not recorded which). The receptor source for this set is a woman younger than 30 with Graves' hyperthyroidism.

Note on this clonotype: Since a much larger clone is just one base distant, this may be a read error. The chain is built from TRBV7-9 and TRBJ1-2; TRBD1 matches at 10 bases. Germline V gene data show CDR1 as SEHNR and CDR2 as FQNEAQ (reference sequence). The CDR3 runs 16 residues. The chain's CDR3 is CASSPLTGGASYGYAF. CDR3 DNA: TGTGCCAGCAGCCCCTTGACAGGGGGCGCATCTTATGGCTACGCCTTC.

V and J are TRBV9 and TRBJ1-5; maybe TRBD1 (5 bases). Germline V lookup: CDR1 SGDLS, CDR2 YYNGEE. The CDR3 covers 12 residues. V was trimmed by 5 bases and J by 10 bases, leaving 13 bases between them. CDR3 DNA: TGTGCCAGCAGACAACAGGTCACTCCCCAGCATTTT. It is translated as CASRQQVTPQHF.

V is TRBV5-1 and J is TRBJ2-7; 8 nucleotides align to TRBD2. This CDR3 contains 14 residues. Looked up from germline, CDR1 is SGHRS and CDR2 is YFSETQ. V lost 0 bases to trimming and J lost 5 bases; unmatched junction nucleotides: 4. The CDR3 DNA reads as TGCGCCAGCAGCTTGGTCCTAGCGGGCCACGAGCAGTACTTC. Translating it yields CASSLVLAGHEQYF.

This clonotype was seen a single time. No conserved phenylalanine or tryptophan ends this CDR3, so it is likely a read error. It is unclear where the CDR3 begins or ends on the DNA, so no DNA is shown, and the CDR3 is as TCRdb lists it. The rearrangement uses TRBV7-2 and TRBJ1-5; the table's D call of TRBD1 was not tested on the DNA. The CDR3 spans 9 residues, counting both ends. Per the germline V gene, CDR1 is SGHTA and CDR2 is FQGNSA. The CDR3 protein is CASSPYRGV.

The chain couples TRBV20-1 to TRBJ1-1, with 8 bases identical to TRBD1. The CDR3 spans 13 residues. Per germline, CDR1 DFQATT and CDR2 SNEGSKA (reference sequence). DNA of the CDR3: TGCAGCGCCGGACAGGGCAAGGGCACTGAAGCTTTCTTT. This sequence encodes CSAGQGKGTEAFF.